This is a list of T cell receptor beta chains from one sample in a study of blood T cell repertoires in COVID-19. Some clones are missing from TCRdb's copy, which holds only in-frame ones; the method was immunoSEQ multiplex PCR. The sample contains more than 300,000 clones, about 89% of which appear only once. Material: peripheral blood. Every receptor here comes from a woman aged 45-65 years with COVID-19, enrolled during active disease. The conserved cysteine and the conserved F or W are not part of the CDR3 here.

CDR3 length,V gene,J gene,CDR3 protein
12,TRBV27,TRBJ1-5,ASSWAGGDQPQH
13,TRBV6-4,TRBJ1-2,ASSDPRGGGYGYT
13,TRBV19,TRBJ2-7,ASNRLADGSGEQY
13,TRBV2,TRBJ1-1,ASSGFRGLYTEAF
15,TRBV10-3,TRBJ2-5,AISEPLGRGKKETQY
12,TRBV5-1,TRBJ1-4,ASSLAGTNEKLF
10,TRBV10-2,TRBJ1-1,ASSIQGTEAF
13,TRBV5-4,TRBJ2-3,ASSQGAGRTDTQY
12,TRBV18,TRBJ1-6,ASSQGQANSPLH
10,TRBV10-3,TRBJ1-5,AISESGVPQH
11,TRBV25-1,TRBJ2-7,ASREGPGYEQY
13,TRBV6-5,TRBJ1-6,ASRTTGVRNSPLH
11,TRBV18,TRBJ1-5,ASSGQGDQPQH
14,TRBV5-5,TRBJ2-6,ASSLASGTGANVLT
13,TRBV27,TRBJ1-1,ASSSPGQGHYEAF
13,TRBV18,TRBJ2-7,ASSPALDRSYEQY
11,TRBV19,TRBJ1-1,ASSPGAVTEAF
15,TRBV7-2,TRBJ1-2,ASSRTLQGAYNYGYT
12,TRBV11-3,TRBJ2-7,ASSWSSVSYEQY
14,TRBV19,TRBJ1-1,ASSIFGGRLNTEAF
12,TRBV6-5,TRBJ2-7,ASTLERGTYEQY
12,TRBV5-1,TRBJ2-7,ASRETSDSYEQY
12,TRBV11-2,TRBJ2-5,ASSPTQGVETQY
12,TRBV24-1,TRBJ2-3,ATRPGHTLSTQY
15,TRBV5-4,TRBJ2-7,ASSLSGPGQGAYEQY
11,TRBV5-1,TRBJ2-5,ASSSVGGETQY